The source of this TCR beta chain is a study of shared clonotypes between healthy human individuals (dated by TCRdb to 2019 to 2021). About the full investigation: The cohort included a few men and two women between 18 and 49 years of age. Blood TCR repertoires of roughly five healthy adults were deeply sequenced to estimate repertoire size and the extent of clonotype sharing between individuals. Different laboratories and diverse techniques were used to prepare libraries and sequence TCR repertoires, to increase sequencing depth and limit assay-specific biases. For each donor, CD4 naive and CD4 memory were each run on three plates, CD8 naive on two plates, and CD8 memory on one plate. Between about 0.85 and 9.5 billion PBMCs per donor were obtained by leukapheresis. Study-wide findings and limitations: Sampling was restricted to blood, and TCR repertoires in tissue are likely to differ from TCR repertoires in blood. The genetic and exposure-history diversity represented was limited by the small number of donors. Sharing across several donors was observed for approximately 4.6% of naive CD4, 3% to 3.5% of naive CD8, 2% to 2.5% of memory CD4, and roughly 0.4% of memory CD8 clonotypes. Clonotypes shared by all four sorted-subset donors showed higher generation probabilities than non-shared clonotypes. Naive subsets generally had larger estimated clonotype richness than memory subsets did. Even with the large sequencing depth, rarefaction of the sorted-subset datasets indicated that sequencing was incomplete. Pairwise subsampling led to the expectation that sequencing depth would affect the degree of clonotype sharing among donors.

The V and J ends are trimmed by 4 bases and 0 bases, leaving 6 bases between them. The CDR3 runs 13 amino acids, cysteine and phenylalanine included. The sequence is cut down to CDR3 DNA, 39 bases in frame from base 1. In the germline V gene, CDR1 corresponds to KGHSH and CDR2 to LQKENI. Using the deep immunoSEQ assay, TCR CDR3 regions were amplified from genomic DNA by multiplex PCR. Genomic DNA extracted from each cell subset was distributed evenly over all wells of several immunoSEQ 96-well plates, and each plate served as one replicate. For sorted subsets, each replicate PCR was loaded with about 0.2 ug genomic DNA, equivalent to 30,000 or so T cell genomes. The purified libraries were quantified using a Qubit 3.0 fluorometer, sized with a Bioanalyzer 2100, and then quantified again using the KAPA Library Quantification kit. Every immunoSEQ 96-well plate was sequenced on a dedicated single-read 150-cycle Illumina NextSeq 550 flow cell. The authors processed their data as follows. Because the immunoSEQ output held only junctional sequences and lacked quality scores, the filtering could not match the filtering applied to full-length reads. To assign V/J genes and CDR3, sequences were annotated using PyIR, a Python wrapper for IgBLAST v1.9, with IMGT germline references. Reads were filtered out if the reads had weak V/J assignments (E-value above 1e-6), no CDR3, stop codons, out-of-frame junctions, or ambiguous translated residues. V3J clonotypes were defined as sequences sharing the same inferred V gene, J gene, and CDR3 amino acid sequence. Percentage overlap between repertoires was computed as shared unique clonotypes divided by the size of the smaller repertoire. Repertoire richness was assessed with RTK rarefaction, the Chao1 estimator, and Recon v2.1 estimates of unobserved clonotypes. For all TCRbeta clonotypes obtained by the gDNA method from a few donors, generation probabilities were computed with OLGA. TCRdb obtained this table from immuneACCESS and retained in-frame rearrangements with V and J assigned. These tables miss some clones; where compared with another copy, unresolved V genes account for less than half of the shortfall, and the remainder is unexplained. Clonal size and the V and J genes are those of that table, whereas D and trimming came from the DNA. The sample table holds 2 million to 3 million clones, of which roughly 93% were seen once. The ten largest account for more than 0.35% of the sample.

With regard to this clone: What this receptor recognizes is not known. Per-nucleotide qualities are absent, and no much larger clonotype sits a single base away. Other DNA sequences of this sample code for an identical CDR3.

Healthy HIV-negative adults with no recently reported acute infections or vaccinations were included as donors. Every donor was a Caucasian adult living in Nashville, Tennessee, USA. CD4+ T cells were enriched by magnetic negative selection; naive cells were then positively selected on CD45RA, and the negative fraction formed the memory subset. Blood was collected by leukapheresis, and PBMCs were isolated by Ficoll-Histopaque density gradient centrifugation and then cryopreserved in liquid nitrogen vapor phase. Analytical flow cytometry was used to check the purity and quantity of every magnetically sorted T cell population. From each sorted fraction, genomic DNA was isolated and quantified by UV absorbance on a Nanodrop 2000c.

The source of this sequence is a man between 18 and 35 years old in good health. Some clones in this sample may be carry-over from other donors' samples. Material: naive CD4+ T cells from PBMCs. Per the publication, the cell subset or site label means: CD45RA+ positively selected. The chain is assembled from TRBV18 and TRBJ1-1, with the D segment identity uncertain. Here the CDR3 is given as CASSRLMNTEAFF. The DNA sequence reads TGTGCCAGCTCACGTCTGATGAACACTGAAGCTTTCTTT. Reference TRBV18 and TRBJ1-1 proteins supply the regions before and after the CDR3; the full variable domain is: NAGVMQNPRHLVRRRGQEARLRCSPMKGHSHVYWYRQLPEEGLKFMVYLQKENIIDESGMPKERFSAEFPKEGPSILRIQQVVRGDSAAYFCASSRLMNTEAFFGQGTRLTVV.